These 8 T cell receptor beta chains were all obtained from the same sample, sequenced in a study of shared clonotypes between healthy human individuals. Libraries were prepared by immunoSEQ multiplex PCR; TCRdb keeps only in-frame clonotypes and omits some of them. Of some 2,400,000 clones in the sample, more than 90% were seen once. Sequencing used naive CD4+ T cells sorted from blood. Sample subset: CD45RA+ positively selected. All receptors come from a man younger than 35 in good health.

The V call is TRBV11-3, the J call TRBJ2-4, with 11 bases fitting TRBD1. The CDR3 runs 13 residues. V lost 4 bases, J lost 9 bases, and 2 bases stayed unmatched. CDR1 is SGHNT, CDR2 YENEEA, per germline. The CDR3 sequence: CASSSGQGGIQYF. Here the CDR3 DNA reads TGTGCCAGCAGCTCGGGACAGGGGGGCATTCAGTACTTC.

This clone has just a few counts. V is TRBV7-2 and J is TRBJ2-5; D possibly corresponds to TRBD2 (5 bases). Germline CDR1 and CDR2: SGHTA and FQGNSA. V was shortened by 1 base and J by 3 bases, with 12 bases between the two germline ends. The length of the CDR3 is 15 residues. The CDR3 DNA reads TGTGCCAGCAGCTTAGGGGTCGCGGGCGAAGAGACCCAGTACTTC. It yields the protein CASSLGVAGEETQYF.

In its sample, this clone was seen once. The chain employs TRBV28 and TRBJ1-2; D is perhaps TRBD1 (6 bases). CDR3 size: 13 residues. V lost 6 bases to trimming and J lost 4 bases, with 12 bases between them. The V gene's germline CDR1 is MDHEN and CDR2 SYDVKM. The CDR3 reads CASRSGTTYGYTF. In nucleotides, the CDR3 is TGTGCCAGCAGGTCCGGGACAACCTATGGCTACACCTTC.

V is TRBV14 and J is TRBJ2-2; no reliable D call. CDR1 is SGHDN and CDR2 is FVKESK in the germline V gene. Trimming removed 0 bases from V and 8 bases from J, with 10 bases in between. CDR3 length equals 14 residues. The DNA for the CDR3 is TGTGCCAGCAGCCAAGATAACCGAATGGGGGAGCTGTTTTTT. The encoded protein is CASSQDNRMGELFF.

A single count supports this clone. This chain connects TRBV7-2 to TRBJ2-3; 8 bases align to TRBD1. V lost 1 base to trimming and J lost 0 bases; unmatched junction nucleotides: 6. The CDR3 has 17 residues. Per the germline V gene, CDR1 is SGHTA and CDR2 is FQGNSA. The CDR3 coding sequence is TGTGCCAGCAGCTTAGGTCCCAGGGGGCTGAGCACAGATACGCAGTATTTT. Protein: CASSLGPRGLSTDTQYF.

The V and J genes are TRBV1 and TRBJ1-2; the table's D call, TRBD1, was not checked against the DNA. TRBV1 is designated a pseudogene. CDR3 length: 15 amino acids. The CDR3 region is CTSSQAIQANYGYTF. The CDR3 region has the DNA TGCACCAGCAGCCAGGCAATACAGGCGAACTATGGCTACACCTTC.

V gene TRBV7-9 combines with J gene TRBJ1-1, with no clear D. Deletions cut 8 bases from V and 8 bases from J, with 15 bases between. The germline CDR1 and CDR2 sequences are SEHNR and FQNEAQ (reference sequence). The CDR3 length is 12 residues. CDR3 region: CASVYREGEAFF. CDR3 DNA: TGTGCCAGCGTCTATCGGGAGGGAGAAGCTTTCTTT.

CDR3 sequence (DNA): TGTGCCAGCAGTCGGGACAGGGGGAGCGGGGAGCTGTTTTTT. Residues: CASSRDRGSGELFF. The chain is built from TRBV27 and TRBJ2-2; 11 bases align to TRBD1. CDR1 is MNHEY, CDR2 SMNVEV, per germline (reference sequence). V lost 5 bases and J lost 7; bases outside the gene matches: 3. The CDR3 length is 14 residues.